This T cell receptor beta chain is from a study of Ad26.COV2.S vaccination and SARS-CoV-2 variants. Across the whole study: Enrollment placed the donor in the COV1001 Ad26.COV2.S trial arm. Recipients of Ad26.COV2.S got it intramuscularly, once or twice 56 days apart.

This sample's treatment: about 20 received Ad26.COV2.S at low or high dose, single or two shots; several received placebo; per-sample allocation not given. The study sampled participants on day 63 after the first vaccine or placebo injection. This CDR3 has 14 amino acids. The V gene lost 1 base and the J gene lost 3 bases, with 9 bases spanning the gap. CDR1 is SGHDN and CDR2 is FVKESK in the germline V gene. TCRdb keeps only in-frame clones here, not all; method: immunoSEQ multiplex PCR. The sample has roughly 700,000 clones; roughly nine tenths are singletons. The source is a person aged 18-60 years who received the Ad26.COV2.S COVID-19 vaccine or a placebo. Sample: peripheral blood, taken in a trial of Ad26.COV2.S vaccine versus placebo. V gene TRBV14 combines with J gene TRBJ1-2; D may be TRBD1 (6 bases). The DNA for the CDR3 is TGTGCCAGCAGCCAAGTGGGGGCGTACTATGGCTACACCTTC. This gives the protein CASSQVGAYYGYTF.